Shown below are 31 T cell receptor beta chains from a single sample sequenced in a study of T cell responses to AZD1222 COVID-19 vaccine. The data were produced by immunoSEQ multiplex PCR, yet TCRdb's version contains in-frame clones alone and is incomplete. The table counts 150,000 or so clones; roughly 2% lies in the top ten. Material for sequencing was peripheral blood. All receptors derive from an adult in good health.

The V and J genes are TRBV2 and TRBJ1-2, with D possibly matching TRBD1 (6 bases). Per the germline V gene, CDR1 is SNHLY and CDR2 is FYNNEI. The CDR3 consists of 16 residues. Trimming pared 0 bases from V and 4 bases from J, leaving 15 bases between. The CDR3 loop reads CASSEALARGIYGYTF. The CDR3 nucleotides read TGTGCCAGCAGTGAAGCCCTTGCCAGGGGCATCTATGGCTACACCTTC.

The V call is TRBV2, the J call TRBJ1-4, with D possibly being TRBD1 (6 bases). This CDR3 contains 15 residues. Looked up from germline, CDR1 is SNHLY and CDR2 is FYNNEI. The V gene lost 4 bases and the J gene lost 2 bases, with 11 bases spanning the gap. The CDR3 DNA is TGTGCCAGCAGTGCCCAGGGGAATACTAATGAAAAACTGTTTTTT. Residues: CASSAQGNTNEKLFF.

The chain has TRBV7-2 and TRBJ1-1, with unresolved D. The CDR3 is made up of 11 amino acids. The V end lost 3 bases, the J end lost 1 base, and 0 bases lay between the germline ends. Germline CDR1 and CDR2: SGHTA and FQGNSA. The CDR3 spells CASSLNTEAFF. As DNA, the CDR3 is TGTGCCAGCAGCTTGAACACTGAAGCTTTCTTT.

The chain links TRBV12-5 to TRBJ1-2, with a possible D match to TRBD1 (6 bases). V shed 3 bases and J shed 1 base, with 18 bases lying between them. The CDR3 extends over 17 amino acids. CDR1 and CDR2 from the germline V gene are LGHNT and FRNRAP. The CDR3 sequence is CASGFERGDKLNYGYTF. CDR3 nucleotides: TGTGCTAGTGGTTTCGAGAGGGGGGACAAACTTAACTATGGCTACACCTTC.

This chain links TRBV19 with TRBJ1-1; D is unclear. Trimming pared 2 bases from V and 1 base from J, leaving 11 bases between. CDR3 length: 15 residues. Germline assignment: CDR1 LNHDA and CDR2 SQIVND (reference sequence). The CDR3 reads CASSIIVPGNTEAFF. CDR3 bases: TGTGCCAGTAGTATAATTGTGCCGGGGAACACTGAAGCTTTCTTT.

This sequence joins TRBV19 and TRBJ1-2; 8 bases map to TRBD1. V lost 8 bases and J lost 6; bases outside the gene matches: 8. Germline CDR1 and CDR2: LNHDA and SQIVND (reference sequence). This CDR3 comprises 13 residues. This chain's CDR3 is CASPHRGRHGYTF. The CDR3 region has the DNA TGTGCCAGTCCCCACAGGGGGAGACATGGCTACACCTTC.

This chain uses TRBV11-1 with TRBJ2-3; no clear D gene. The CDR3 length is 12 residues. Between the trimmed V and J ends, which lost 6 bases and 7 bases, there was a span of 11 bases. CDR1 SGHAT and CDR2 FQDESV come from the germline V gene (reference sequence). CDR3 protein: CASRGGLYTQYF. The CDR3 nucleotides read TGTGCCAGCAGGGGTGGCCTATATACGCAGTATTTT. The full variable domain, with the rest looked up from reference TRBV11-1 and TRBJ2-3, is EAEVAQSPRYKITEKSQAVAFWCDPISGHATLYWYRQILGQGPELLVQFQDESVVDDSQLPKDRFSAERLKGVDSTLKIQPAELGDSAMYLCASRGGLYTQYFGPGTRLTVL.

This chain connects TRBV7-9 to TRBJ2-1, with TRBD1 as a possible D gene (7 bases). Trimming pared 6 bases from V and 4 bases from J, leaving 16 bases between. Germline values: CDR1 SEHNR, CDR2 FQNEAQ (reference sequence). The CDR3 runs 15 residues. The CDR3 loop is CASRLTGTLYNEQFF. The CDR3 DNA follows: TGTGCCAGCAGGTTGACAGGGACTCTGTACAATGAGCAGTTCTTC.

The chain links TRBV5-5 to TRBJ1-1; a possible D gene is TRBD1 (5 bases). This CDR3 has 16 amino acids. Per germline, CDR1 SGHKS and CDR2 YYEKEE (reference sequence). V was trimmed by 0 bases and J by 1 base, leaving 13 bases between them. CDR3 DNA: TGTGCCAGCAGCTTGGCGGGACTCAAGACGAACACTGAAGCTTTCTTT. Translating gives CASSLAGLKTNTEAFF.

The chain links TRBV4-3 to TRBJ2-3, with D possibly TRBD1 on 5 matching bases. The CDR3 totals 15 residues. In germline, CDR1 is LGHNA, CDR2 YSLEER. The V end was cut by 0 bases, the J end by 3 bases, with 10 bases between. CDR3 in DNA: TGCGCCAGCAGCCAAGATCCTCAGGGAACAGATACGCAGTATTTT. Residues: CASSQDPQGTDTQYF.

For the CDR3, the DNA is TGTGCCTGGAGCGGCGACGGAGCCTACGAGCAGTACTTC. Protein product: CAWSGDGAYEQYF. This sequence joins TRBV30 and TRBJ2-7; no clear D gene. With 3 bases removed from V and 2 bases from J, the gap between germline ends came to 11 bases. Germline V gene lookup returns CDR1 GTSNPN and CDR2 SVGIG (reference sequence). The CDR3 totals 13 residues.

The V and J genes are TRBV28 and TRBJ1-2; possibly TRBD1 for D (6 bases). Trimming pared 7 bases from V and 0 bases from J, leaving 18 bases between. CDR1 is MDHEN and CDR2 is SYDVKM in the germline V gene. This CDR3 spans 16 amino acids. The CDR3 protein is CASIPQGSPTNYGYTF. For the CDR3, the DNA is TGTGCCAGCATCCCACAGGGCTCTCCTACTAACTATGGCTACACCTTC.

The V and J genes are TRBV3-1 (or the pseudogene TRBV3-2) and TRBJ2-3, with D perhaps TRBD2 (5 bases). The CDR3 contains 15 residues. CDR1 is LGHDT, CDR2 YNNKEL, per germline (reference sequence). Trimming pared 3 bases from V and 5 bases from J, leaving 15 bases between. The chain's CDR3 is CASSQRASFVDTQYF. The CDR3 DNA reads TGTGCCAGCAGCCAGAGGGCTAGCTTCGTAGATACGCAGTATTTT.

The V call is TRBV4-2, the J call TRBJ2-1; 7 nucleotides align to TRBD2. V shed 1 base and J 8 bases; nucleotides not matched to a gene: 5. CDR1 is LGHNA and CDR2 is YNFKEQ in the germline V gene. This CDR3 is 14 amino acids long. DNA for the CDR3: TGTGCCAGCAGCCAAGTGTCCGCGGGAGATGAGCAGTTCTTC. It yields the protein CASSQVSAGDEQFF.

The rearrangement uses TRBV23-1 and TRBJ1-5; the D gene is possibly TRBD1 (5 bases). TRBV23-1 is assigned to the ORF class and has an uncertain function. Trimming removed 4 bases at V and 1 base at J, with 8 bases between. This CDR3 comprises 14 residues. CDR3 coding DNA: TGCGCCAGCAGTCTCTCAGGGAGCAATCAGCCCCAGCATTTT. Protein product: CASSLSGSNQPQHF.

The V gene is TRBV18, the J gene TRBJ2-7; D remains unclear. V lost 6 bases and J lost 0, with 15 bases in between. The CDR3 length is 15 residues. Germline V lookup: CDR1 KGHSH, CDR2 LQKENI. In DNA form, the CDR3 reads TGTGCCAGCTCCCCCCGCGAGAGTAGCTCCTACGAGCAGTACTTC. Translating it yields CASSPRESSSYEQYF.

V and J are TRBV5-6 and TRBJ2-1; D is ambiguous. Germline CDR1 SGHDT, CDR2 YYEEEE. CDR3 length: 15 residues. The V end was cut by 2 bases, the J end by 0 bases, with 9 bases between. CDR3 loop: CASSLTLSSYNEQFF. The CDR3, as DNA: TGTGCCAGCAGCTTAACCTTAAGCTCCTACAATGAGCAGTTCTTC.

The rearrangement uses TRBV19 and TRBJ2-5; D is uncertain. The germline V gene encodes CDR1 LNHDA and CDR2 SQIVND (reference sequence). The CDR3 runs to 14 residues. V shed 3 bases and J shed 5 bases, with 13 bases lying between them. In DNA, the CDR3 is TGTGCCAGTAGTATGGGTAGTGGGGTTGAGACCCAGTACTTC. It is translated as CASSMGSGVETQYF.

The chain uses TRBV2 and TRBJ2-2; TRBD1 matches at 9 bases. V shed 6 bases, J shed 4 bases, and the junction held 6 bases outside the gene matches. Germline loops: CDR1 SNHLY, CDR2 FYNNEI. CDR3 length: 15 residues. CDR3 nucleotides: TGTGCCAGCAGAATACAGGGGGCGAGCACCGGGGAGCTGTTTTTT. Encoded protein: CASRIQGASTGELFF.

The chain employs TRBV12-3 or TRBV12-4 and TRBJ1-2; TRBD1 is a possible D gene (5 bases). Trimming cost V 6 bases and J 0 bases, with 8 bases left between them. This CDR3 has 13 amino acids. CDR3 region: CASSKTANYGYTF. The CDR3 DNA is TGTGCCAGCAGCAAGACAGCTAACTATGGCTACACCTTC.

This rearrangement joins TRBV29-1 to TRBJ1-2; 7 bases map to TRBD1. In germline, CDR1 is SQVTM, CDR2 ANQGSEA. CDR3 length: 12 amino acids. J was trimmed by 8 bases and V by 4 bases; bases with no gene match: 7. CDR3 in DNA: TGCAGCGTTGGTCAAACAGGGGAGGGCTACACCTTC. This gives the protein CSVGQTGEGYTF.

The V call is TRBV6-5, the J call TRBJ1-6, with 11 bases fitting TRBD1. Germline V lookup: CDR1 MNHEY, CDR2 SVGAGI. The ends lost 5 bases at V and 8 bases at J; junction bases unmatched: 2. CDR3 size: 14 residues. CDR3 in DNA: TGTGCCAGCAGTAGGGGACAGGGGGATTCACCCCTCCACTTT. As protein: CASSRGQGDSPLHF.

Note on this clone: Other DNA sequences in this specimen translate into the identical CDR3. The gene calls are TRBV3-1 (or the pseudogene TRBV3-2) and TRBJ2-3; D unclear. V dropped 6 bases and J dropped 1 base, with 11 bases sitting between them. The CDR3 loop spans 14 amino acids. Germline V gene data show CDR1 as LGHDT and CDR2 as YNNKEL (reference sequence). The CDR3 DNA reads TGTGCCAGCAGTGGCTCTGGGGGCACAGATACGCAGTATTTT. Translation: CASSGSGGTDTQYF.

V is TRBV4-1 and J is TRBJ1-2; unclear D gene. The CDR3 loop spans 14 amino acids. V lost 0 bases and J lost 1, with 6 bases in between. Germline V lookup: CDR1 MGHRA, CDR2 YSYEKL. CDR3 protein: CASSQEGLNYGYTF. The CDR3 DNA follows: TGCGCCAGCAGCCAAGAAGGACTTAACTATGGCTACACCTTC.

The rearrangement links TRBV6-5 to TRBJ1-1; TRBD1 is a possible D gene (5 bases). Between the trimmed V and J ends, which lost 1 base and 1 base, there was a span of 13 bases. The V gene's germline CDR1 is MNHEY and CDR2 SVGAGI. This CDR3 comprises 16 residues. This CDR3 reads CASSYYTGTENTEAFF. DNA for the CDR3: TGTGCCAGCAGTTACTATACCGGGACTGAGAACACTGAAGCTTTCTTT.

V gene TRBV5-1 combines with J gene TRBJ2-1, with D perhaps being TRBD1 or TRBD2 (6 bases each). CDR1 SGHRS and CDR2 YFSETQ come from the germline V gene. The CDR3 contains 14 residues. Trimming shortened V by 2 bases and J by 7 bases, and 13 bases separated the two germline ends. The CDR3 reads CASSLLGGRNEQFF. CDR3 nucleotide sequence: TGCGCCAGCAGCTTATTGGGGGGCAGGAATGAGCAGTTCTTC. Full variable domain (outside the CDR3, taken from reference TRBV5-1 and TRBJ2-1): KAGVTQTPRYLIKTRGQQVTLSCSPISGHRSVSWYQQTPGQGLQFLFEYFSETQRNKGNFPGRFSGRQFSNSRSEMNVSTLELGDSALYLCASSLLGGRNEQFFGPGTRLTVL.

The rearrangement uses TRBV15 and TRBJ1-6; 9 nucleotides agree with TRBD1. CDR3 length equals 17 residues. V gave up 5 bases and J gave up 0 bases; unmatched junction bases: 5. From germline, CDR1 is LNHNV and CDR2 YYDKDF (reference sequence). CDR3 sequence: CATSGGQGSSYNSPLHF. CDR3 nucleotides: TGTGCCACCAGCGGCGGACAGGGGAGCTCCTATAATTCACCCCTCCACTTT.

The J gene is TRBJ1-5, the V gene TRBV3-1 (or the pseudogene TRBV3-2); D gene uncertain. This CDR3 has 16 amino acids. CDR1 and CDR2 (germline): LGHDT, YNNKEL (reference sequence). Trimming cost V 0 bases and J 2 bases, with 11 bases left between them. The CDR3 DNA is TGTGCCAGCAGCCAAGATTCCCGGGGAGGCAATCAGCCCCAGCATTTT. Protein sequence: CASSQDSRGGNQPQHF.

V is TRBV5-1 and J is TRBJ2-3; TRBD1 might be the D (5 bases). The CDR3 has 16 residues. Germline V gene sequence: CDR1 SGHRS, CDR2 YFSETQ. The V and J ends lost 3 bases and 0 bases respectively, with 14 bases between them. The DNA for the CDR3 is TGCGCCAGCAGCTCCGGACACTTTACTAGCACAGATACGCAGTATTTT. Protein: CASSSGHFTSTDTQYF.

This rearrangement joins TRBV9 to TRBJ1-1; 9 positions match TRBD1. The germline gives CDR1 SGDLS, CDR2 YYNGEE. The CDR3 is 14 residues long. Losses at the gene ends were 4 bases for V and 3 bases for J; bases not matched to a gene: 4. The CDR3 DNA sequence: TGTGCCAGCAGCTCCGGGACAGGGTACACTGAAGCTTTCTTT. Its translation: CASSSGTGYTEAFF.

The gene calls are TRBV3-1 (or the pseudogene TRBV3-2) and TRBJ2-7; 7 nucleotides agree with TRBD2. V lost 4 bases and J lost 2; bases outside the gene matches: 8. Germline V lookup: CDR1 LGHDT, CDR2 YNNKEL (reference sequence). The CDR3 spans 15 residues. The CDR3 nucleotides are TGTGCCAGCAGCCCTAACCCCAGCGGGGCCTACGAGCAGTACTTC. This gives the protein CASSPNPSGAYEQYF.